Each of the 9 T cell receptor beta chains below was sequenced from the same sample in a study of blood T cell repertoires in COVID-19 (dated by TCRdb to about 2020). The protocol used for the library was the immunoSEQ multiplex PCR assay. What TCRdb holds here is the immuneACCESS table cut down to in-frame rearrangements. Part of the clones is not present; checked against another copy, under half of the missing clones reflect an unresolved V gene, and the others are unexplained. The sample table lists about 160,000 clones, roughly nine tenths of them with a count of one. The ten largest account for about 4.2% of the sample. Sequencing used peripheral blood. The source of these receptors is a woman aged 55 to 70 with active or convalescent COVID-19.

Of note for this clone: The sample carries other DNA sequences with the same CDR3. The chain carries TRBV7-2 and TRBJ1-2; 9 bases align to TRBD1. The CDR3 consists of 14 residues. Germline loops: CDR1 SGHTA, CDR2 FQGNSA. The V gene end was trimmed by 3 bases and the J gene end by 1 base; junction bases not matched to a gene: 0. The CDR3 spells CASSLDRGNYGYTF. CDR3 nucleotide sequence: TGTGCCAGCAGCTTGGACAGGGGTAACTATGGCTACACCTTC.

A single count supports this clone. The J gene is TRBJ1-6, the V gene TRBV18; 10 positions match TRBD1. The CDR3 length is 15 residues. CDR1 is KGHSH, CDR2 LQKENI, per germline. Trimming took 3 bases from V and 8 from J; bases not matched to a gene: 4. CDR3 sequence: CASSPGQGSDSPLHF. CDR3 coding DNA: TGTGCCAGCTCACCGGGACAGGGGAGCGATTCACCCCTCCACTTT.

CDR3 protein: CASRAGTGGASQPQHF. CDR3 DNA: TGTGCCAGCAGAGCCGGGACAGGGGGCGCAAGCCAGCCCCAGCATTTT. The chain combines TRBV21-1 with TRBJ1-5; the D call of TRBD1 is as the table states it, not checked on the DNA. TRBV21-1 corresponds to a pseudogene. The CDR3 extends over 16 amino acids.

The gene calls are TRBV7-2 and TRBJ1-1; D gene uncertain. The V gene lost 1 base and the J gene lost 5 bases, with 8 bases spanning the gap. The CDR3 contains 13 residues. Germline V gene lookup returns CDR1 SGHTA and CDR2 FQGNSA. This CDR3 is CASSLGERTEAFF. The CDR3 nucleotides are TGTGCCAGCAGCTTAGGAGAGAGGACTGAAGCTTTCTTT.

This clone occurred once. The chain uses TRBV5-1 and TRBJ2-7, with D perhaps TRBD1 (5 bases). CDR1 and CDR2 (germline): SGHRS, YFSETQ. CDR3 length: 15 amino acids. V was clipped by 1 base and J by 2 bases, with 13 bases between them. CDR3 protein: CASSLNAGPTYEQYF. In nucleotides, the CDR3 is TGCGCCAGCAGCTTGAATGCAGGGCCGACCTACGAGCAGTACTTC.

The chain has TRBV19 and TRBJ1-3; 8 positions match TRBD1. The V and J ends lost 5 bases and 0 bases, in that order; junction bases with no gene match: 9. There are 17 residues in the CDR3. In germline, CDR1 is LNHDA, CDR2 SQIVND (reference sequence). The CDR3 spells CASSPYWTGISGNTIYF. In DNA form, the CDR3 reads TGTGCCAGTAGTCCTTACTGGACAGGGATCTCTGGAAACACCATATATTTT.

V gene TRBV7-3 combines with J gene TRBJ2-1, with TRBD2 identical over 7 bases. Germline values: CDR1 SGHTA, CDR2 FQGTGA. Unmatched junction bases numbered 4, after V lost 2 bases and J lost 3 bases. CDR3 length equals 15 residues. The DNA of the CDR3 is TGTGCCAGCAGCTTAGCGGGGGACGACTACAATGAGCAGTTCTTC. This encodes CASSLAGDDYNEQFF.

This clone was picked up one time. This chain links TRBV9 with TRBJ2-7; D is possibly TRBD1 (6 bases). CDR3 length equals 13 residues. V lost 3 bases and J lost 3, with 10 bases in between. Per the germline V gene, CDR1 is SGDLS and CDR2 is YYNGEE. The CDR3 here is CASSESGDYEQYF. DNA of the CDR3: TGTGCCAGCAGCGAGTCAGGGGACTACGAGCAGTACTTC. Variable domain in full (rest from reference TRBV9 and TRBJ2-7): DSGVTQTPKHLITATGQRVTLRCSPRSGDLSVYWYQQSLDQGLQFLIQYYNGEERAKGNILERFSAQQFPDLHSELNLSSLELGDSALYFCASSESGDYEQYFGPGTRLTVT.

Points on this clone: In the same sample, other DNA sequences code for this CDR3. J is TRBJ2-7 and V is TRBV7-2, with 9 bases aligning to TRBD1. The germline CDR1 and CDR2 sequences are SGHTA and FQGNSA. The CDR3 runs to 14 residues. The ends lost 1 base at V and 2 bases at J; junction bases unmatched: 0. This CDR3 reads CASSLGQGAYEQYF. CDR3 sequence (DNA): TGTGCCAGCAGCTTAGGACAGGGGGCCTACGAGCAGTACTTC.